This TCR beta chain is from a study of OX40 agonist ivuxolimab in advanced cancers. General observations from the study: At 0.1 to 3.0 mg/kg, clonal expansion of CD4+ and CD8+ blood T cells had occurred by week 6. What antigens the expanded peripheral T cells recognized was never established.

Systemic immunosuppression or a history of autoimmune disease excluded patients. Blood draws occurred at baseline, cycle 4 day 1, and cycle 7 day 1. Only in-frame clones appear in the TCRdb table, and some are missing; sequencing was by immunoSEQ multiplex PCR. The sample yields 35,000 to 45,000 clones, around 89% seen once. A note on this clone: The antigen remains undetermined.

The CDR3 covers 13 residues. Germline V CDR1 and CDR2: SGHRS, YFSETQ. J was trimmed by 3 bases and V by 4 bases; bases with no gene match: 3. Sample: CD4+ or CD8+ T cells sorted from blood, taken in a trial of the OX40 agonist ivuxolimab. The chain recombines TRBV5-1 with TRBJ1-2; 7 positions match TRBD1. This clonotype originated in an adult with an advanced solid tumor such as melanoma, head and neck, liver or kidney cancer. The CDR3 DNA follows: TGCGCCAGCAGCCCCACAGGGGACTATGGCTACACCTTC. Translating it yields CASSPTGDYGYTF.